The rows below give T cell receptor beta chains drawn from one sample of a study of shared clonotypes between healthy human individuals. Profiling relied on immunoSEQ multiplex PCR, and the TCRdb table lists in-frame clones only, not all of them. The sample contains around 700,000 clones, 72% of which appear only once. The specimen was memory CD4+ T cells sorted from blood. The receptors were sampled from a woman in her 30s in good health. Both conserved end residues are part of each CDR3. The order of the fields is V gene, J gene, D gene, clone size, CDR3 DNA, CDR3 protein. The D gene is left open where the match is weak. Size is omitted from some rows. Given values are once, few, many or a class for expanded clones.

V gene: TRBV5-6; J gene: TRBJ2-7; D gene: TRBD1; clone size: NA; CDR3 DNA: TGTGCCAGCAGCTTGATACAGGGGGGCTACGAGCAGTACTTC; CDR3 protein: CASSLIQGGYEQYF
V gene: TRBV20-1; J gene: TRBJ1-2; D gene: NA; clone size: NA; CDR3 DNA: TGCAGTGCACGTCCCTACACCTTC; CDR3 protein: CSARPYTF
V gene: TRBV28; J gene: TRBJ1-1; D gene: TRBD1; clone size: few; CDR3 DNA: TGTGCCAGCAGTCTGGACAGGGGGTGGGTCACTGAAGCTTTCTTT; CDR3 protein: CASSLDRGWVTEAFF
V gene: TRBV5-1; J gene: TRBJ2-1; D gene: TRBD2; clone size: NA; CDR3 DNA: TGCGCCAGCCGATATAGCGGGGGACTCAATGAGCAGTTCTTC; CDR3 protein: CASRYSGGLNEQFF
V gene: TRBV9; J gene: TRBJ1-4; D gene: NA; clone size: NA; CDR3 DNA: TGTGCCAGCAGCGTAGGCGGGACAAAAGAAAAACTGTTTTTT; CDR3 protein: CASSVGGTKEKLFF
V gene: TRBV28; J gene: TRBJ1-3; D gene: NA; clone size: once; CDR3 DNA: TGTGCCAGCAGTCTTTCAACACCGCCAACGGGGGACACCATATATTTT; CDR3 protein: CASSLSTPPTGDTIYF
V gene: TRBV28; J gene: TRBJ2-5; D gene: TRBD2; clone size: NA; CDR3 DNA: TGTGCCATGGGGACTAGCTGCCGCGAGACCCAGTACTTC; CDR3 protein: CAMGTSCRETQYF
V gene: TRBV9; J gene: TRBJ2-1; D gene: NA; clone size: NA; CDR3 DNA: TGTGCCAGCAGCGAGACTAGTGGGACGTACAATGAGCAGTTCTTC; CDR3 protein: CASSETSGTYNEQFF
V gene: TRBV11-2; J gene: TRBJ1-1; D gene: NA; clone size: NA; CDR3 DNA: TGTGCCAGCAACCGGGGGACTACTAACACTGAAGCTTTCTTT; CDR3 protein: CASNRGTTNTEAFF
V gene: TRBV15; J gene: TRBJ1-2; D gene: TRBD1; clone size: NA; CDR3 DNA: TGTGCCACCAGCAGGCCGGGACAGGTTTATGGCTACACCTTC; CDR3 protein: CATSRPGQVYGYTF
V gene: TRBV7-2; J gene: TRBJ2-7; D gene: NA; clone size: NA; CDR3 DNA: TGTGCCAGCAGCTTAGATGAGGGGGCGGGATACGAGCAGTACTTC; CDR3 protein: CASSLDEGAGYEQYF
V gene: TRBV5-1; J gene: TRBJ1-1; D gene: NA; clone size: NA; CDR3 DNA: TGCGCCAGCAGCTTGGTGGAACTACGTGAAGCTTTCTTT; CDR3 protein: CASSLVELREAFF
V gene: TRBV14; J gene: TRBJ1-1; D gene: NA; clone size: NA; CDR3 DNA: TGTGCCAGCAGCCAGACCCGGGGGAGTGAAGCTTTCTTT; CDR3 protein: CASSQTRGSEAFF
V gene: TRBV11-2; J gene: TRBJ2-3; D gene: TRBD2; clone size: once; CDR3 DNA: TGTGCCAGCAGCTTAACTAGCGGAGCCAACACAGATACGCAGTATTTT; CDR3 protein: CASSLTSGANTDTQYF
V gene: TRBV4-2; J gene: TRBJ2-2; D gene: NA; clone size: NA; CDR3 DNA: TGTGCCAGCAGCCAGCCCGATATACAGAACACCGGGGAGCTGTTTTTT; CDR3 protein: CASSQPDIQNTGELFF
V gene: TRBV28; J gene: TRBJ2-7; D gene: NA; clone size: many; CDR3 DNA: TGTGCCAGCAGTAAGCCTGGTTACGAGCAGTACTTC; CDR3 protein: CASSKPGYEQYF
V gene: TRBV28; J gene: TRBJ2-5; D gene: TRBD1; clone size: many; CDR3 DNA: TGTGCCAGCAGTCTGGGACAGGGGGATCGAGAGACCCAGTACTTC; CDR3 protein: CASSLGQGDRETQYF
V gene: TRBV7-2; J gene: TRBJ2-2; D gene: TRBD2; clone size: once; CDR3 DNA: TGTGCCAGCAGCTTGCGGACTAGCGGCAACACCGGGGAGCTGTTTTTT; CDR3 protein: CASSLRTSGNTGELFF
V gene: TRBV2; J gene: TRBJ2-5; D gene: NA; clone size: NA; CDR3 DNA: TGTGCCTCCGCGTACAGGAGAAAAGAGACCCAGTACTTC; CDR3 protein: CASAYRRKETQYF
V gene: TRBV12-5; J gene: TRBJ2-1; D gene: TRBD1; clone size: NA; CDR3 DNA: TGTGCTAGTGCTCAGGGGGCCTCCTCCTACAATGAGCAGTTCTTC; CDR3 protein: CASAQGASSYNEQFF
V gene: TRBV19; J gene: TRBJ1-5; D gene: NA; clone size: few; CDR3 DNA: TGTGCCAGTAGTATGGGGCAGAAGCATCAGCCCCAGCATTTT; CDR3 protein: CASSMGQKHQPQHF
V gene: TRBV7-9; J gene: TRBJ1-2; D gene: NA; clone size: NA; CDR3 DNA: TGTGCCAGCAGCTTAGCATCTGGTTATGGCTACACCTTC; CDR3 protein: CASSLASGYGYTF
V gene: TRBV20-1; J gene: TRBJ2-5; D gene: NA; clone size: NA; CDR3 DNA: TGCAGTGTGGGAGCTGAGACCCAGTACTTC; CDR3 protein: CSVGAETQYF
V gene: TRBV7-9; J gene: TRBJ2-7; D gene: NA; clone size: once; CDR3 DNA: TGTGCCAGCAGCTTAGGGGGCCAGGGGAGCGAGCAGTACTTC; CDR3 protein: CASSLGGQGSEQYF
V gene: TRBV28; J gene: TRBJ1-4; D gene: NA; clone size: few; CDR3 DNA: TGTGCCAGCAGTTCCGGAGTGGTTGGTGAAAAACTGTTTTTT; CDR3 protein: CASSSGVVGEKLFF
V gene: TRBV19; J gene: TRBJ2-3; D gene: TRBD2; clone size: NA; CDR3 DNA: TGTGCCAGTAGTTCCCTTTCTAGCGGGAGCACAGATACGCAGTATTTT; CDR3 protein: CASSSLSSGSTDTQYF
V gene: TRBV18; J gene: TRBJ1-3; D gene: NA; clone size: few; CDR3 DNA: TGTGCCAGCTCACCCGGGGGGGCCGGTCCCCCGAACACCATATATTTT; CDR3 protein: CASSPGGAGPPNTIYF
V gene: TRBV10-2; J gene: TRBJ1-5; D gene: TRBD1; clone size: many; CDR3 DNA: TGCGCCAGCAGAGACGAGGGGGCGGGCAATCAGCCCCAGCATTTT; CDR3 protein: CASRDEGAGNQPQHF
V gene: TRBV27; J gene: TRBJ1-4; D gene: NA; clone size: few; CDR3 DNA: TGTGCCAGCAGACCTTGGGGGGGGACGAATGAAAAACTGTTTTTT; CDR3 protein: CASRPWGGTNEKLFF
V gene: TRBV10-2; J gene: TRBJ1-2; D gene: TRBD1; clone size: NA; CDR3 DNA: TGCGCCAGCAGCCCCACAGGGGGCTATGGCTACACCTTC; CDR3 protein: CASSPTGGYGYTF
V gene: TRBV10-3; J gene: TRBJ1-5; D gene: NA; clone size: once; CDR3 DNA: TGTGCCACCACGGATAGCAATCAGCCCCAGCATTTT; CDR3 protein: CATTDSNQPQHF
V gene: TRBV28; J gene: TRBJ2-5; D gene: NA; clone size: once; CDR3 DNA: TGTGCCAGCAGTTTGGCGGGGATGTGGGGGACCCAGTACTTC; CDR3 protein: CASSLAGMWGTQYF
V gene: TRBV18; J gene: TRBJ2-7; D gene: NA; clone size: few; CDR3 DNA: TGTGCCAGCTCACCCCCGATCGCCCGTAAAACCTACGAGCAGTACTTC; CDR3 protein: CASSPPIARKTYEQYF
V gene: TRBV4-1; J gene: TRBJ2-7; D gene: TRBD2; clone size: NA; CDR3 DNA: TGCGCCAGCAGCCCGGGACTAGCGGGAGCCGAGCAGTACTTC; CDR3 protein: CASSPGLAGAEQYF
V gene: TRBV15; J gene: TRBJ1-4; D gene: NA; clone size: many; CDR3 DNA: TGTGCCACCAGCAGAAGACAGGCTGAAAAACTGTTTTTT; CDR3 protein: CATSRRQAEKLFF
V gene: TRBV6-6; J gene: TRBJ1-4; D gene: NA; clone size: NA; CDR3 DNA: TGTGCCAGCAGTGGGGCGAGGGGAAAACTGTTTTTT; CDR3 protein: CASSGARGKLFF
V gene: TRBV28; J gene: TRBJ1-2; D gene: TRBD1; clone size: NA; CDR3 DNA: TGTGCCAGCGGAAAAGCGGGGACAGGGGGTATTTTCTATGGCTACACCTTC; CDR3 protein: CASGKAGTGGIFYGYTF
V gene: TRBV28; J gene: TRBJ2-1; D gene: NA; clone size: NA; CDR3 DNA: TGTGCCAGCAGCCAAGCGGGTCCGAGGAATGAGCAGTTCTTC; CDR3 protein: CASSQAGPRNEQFF
V gene: TRBV14; J gene: TRBJ1-2; D gene: NA; clone size: NA; CDR3 DNA: TGTGCCAGCAGCCAACGGAACGGCTACACCTTC; CDR3 protein: CASSQRNGYTF
V gene: TRBV28; J gene: TRBJ1-4; D gene: NA; clone size: NA; CDR3 DNA: TGTGCCAGCAGTTTCCTGGCGGGAGGGGATGAAAAACTGTTTTTT; CDR3 protein: CASSFLAGGDEKLFF
V gene: TRBV2; J gene: TRBJ2-7; D gene: NA; clone size: few; CDR3 DNA: TGTGCCAGCATTAAGTTGGTCGGATTGGAACACGAGCAGTACTTC; CDR3 protein: CASIKLVGLEHEQYF
V gene: TRBV5-1; J gene: TRBJ2-7; D gene: NA; clone size: once; CDR3 DNA: TGCGCCAGCAGCTTGGGGGCTACCACCTACGAGCAGTACTTC; CDR3 protein: CASSLGATTYEQYF
V gene: TRBV5-1; J gene: TRBJ1-2; D gene: NA; clone size: NA; CDR3 DNA: TGCGCCAGCAGCCTATACCGGGACCTCGGTGGCTACACCTTC; CDR3 protein: CASSLYRDLGGYTF
V gene: TRBV28; J gene: TRBJ2-7; D gene: TRBD1; clone size: NA; CDR3 DNA: TGTGCCAGCAGCCCAGGGCAGGGGGCGAAATCCTACGAGCAGTACTTC; CDR3 protein: CASSPGQGAKSYEQYF
V gene: TRBV5-1; J gene: TRBJ2-2; D gene: NA; clone size: many; CDR3 DNA: TGCGCCAGCAGCTACCTACGAAGCGGTAACACCGGGGAGCTGTTTTTT; CDR3 protein: CASSYLRSGNTGELFF
V gene: TRBV19; J gene: TRBJ1-2; D gene: TRBD1; clone size: NA; CDR3 DNA: TGTGCCAGTAGCCACCCCGGGGCGACAGGGGACGGTCCAGCTAACTATGGCTACACCTTC; CDR3 protein: CASSHPGATGDGPANYGYTF
V gene: TRBV10-1; J gene: TRBJ2-2; D gene: NA; clone size: NA; CDR3 DNA: TGCGCCAGCGGTCATAGTGCCCTGAACACCGGGGAGCTGTTTTTT; CDR3 protein: CASGHSALNTGELFF
V gene: TRBV10-2; J gene: TRBJ2-7; D gene: NA; clone size: NA; CDR3 DNA: TGCGCCAGCGTATCCGGGACGAAGGTTCGGGACGAGCAGTACTTC; CDR3 protein: CASVSGTKVRDEQYF
V gene: TRBV6-4; J gene: TRBJ2-1; D gene: TRBD2; clone size: few; CDR3 DNA: TGTGCCAGCAGTGCTAGCGGGAGTTCCTACAATGAGCAGTTCTTC; CDR3 protein: CASSASGSSYNEQFF
V gene: TRBV18; J gene: TRBJ2-7; D gene: NA; clone size: NA; CDR3 DNA: TGTGCCAGCTCACCACCGGGGTGGGAGCCTTGGTACGAGCAGTACTTC; CDR3 protein: CASSPPGWEPWYEQYF
V gene: TRBV18; J gene: TRBJ1-2; D gene: TRBD1; clone size: few; CDR3 DNA: TGTGCCAGCTCACCACCCGACAGGGGATATGGCTACACCTTC; CDR3 protein: CASSPPDRGYGYTF
V gene: TRBV7-2; J gene: TRBJ1-4; D gene: NA; clone size: few; CDR3 DNA: TGTGCCAGCAGCTTATGGGCCGCAGGGGAGTATGAAAAACTGTTTTTT; CDR3 protein: CASSLWAAGEYEKLFF
V gene: TRBV28; J gene: TRBJ2-3; D gene: NA; clone size: NA; CDR3 DNA: TGTGCCAGCAGTAGAATAACTCTTACCCTGAGCACAGATACGCAGTATTTT; CDR3 protein: CASSRITLTLSTDTQYF
V gene: TRBV4-1; J gene: TRBJ1-4; D gene: NA; clone size: NA; CDR3 DNA: TGCGCCAGCAGCCTAGAATGGACAGATGAAAAACTGTTTTTT; CDR3 protein: CASSLEWTDEKLFF
V gene: TRBV27; J gene: TRBJ1-2; D gene: NA; clone size: NA; CDR3 DNA: TGTGCCAGCAGACTCCGAGGCCAGGGCGGAGGCTACACCTTC; CDR3 protein: CASRLRGQGGGYTF